This T cell receptor (beta chain) was captured in a study of control samples from healthy donors and cancer patients. Using immunoSEQ multiplex PCR, the repertoire was profiled, and TCRdb retains in-frame clones only, with some absent. The sample records 120,000 or so clones, under 95% being singletons. Sequenced material: blood. The sequence was obtained from a man in his late teens or twenties in good health.

This CDR3 is CASSKKGTNTGELFF. The CDR3 DNA is TGTGCCAGTAGTAAAAAAGGGACGAACACCGGGGAGCTGTTTTTT. The chain joins TRBV19 to TRBJ2-2; D is unclear. Germline V gene sequence: CDR1 LNHDA, CDR2 SQIVND (reference sequence). Between the trimmed V and J ends, which lost 4 bases and 0 bases, there was a span of 9 bases. This CDR3 is built from 15 residues.